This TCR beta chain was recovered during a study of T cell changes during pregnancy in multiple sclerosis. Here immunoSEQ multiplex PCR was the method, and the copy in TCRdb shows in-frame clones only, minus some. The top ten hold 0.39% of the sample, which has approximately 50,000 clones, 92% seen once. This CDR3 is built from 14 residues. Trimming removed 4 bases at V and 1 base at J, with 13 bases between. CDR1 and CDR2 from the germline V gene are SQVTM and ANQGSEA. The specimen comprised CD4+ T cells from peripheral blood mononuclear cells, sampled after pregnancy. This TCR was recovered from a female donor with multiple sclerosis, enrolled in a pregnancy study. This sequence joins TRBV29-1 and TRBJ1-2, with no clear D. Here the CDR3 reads CSVGGEGSNYGYTF. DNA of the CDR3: TGCAGCGTTGGAGGCGAGGGTAGTAACTATGGCTACACCTTC.